These 20 T cell receptor beta chains were all obtained from the same sample, sequenced in a study of CD8 T cells in Susac syndrome. With random hexamers, about 0.5 to 1 ug RNA was reverse transcribed. A single record per CDR3 protein comes from TCRdb applying MiXCR to the immunoSEQ multiplex PCR reads. The sample contains 70,000 or so distinct CDR3 sequences, about 94% of which appear only once. The sequencing input was CD8+ T cells from PBMCs. Source of these receptors: a human donor with multiple sclerosis.

The chain is built from TRBV27 and TRBJ2-7; D is unresolved. V shed 4 bases and J shed 1 base, with 5 bases lying between them. This CDR3 is 12 amino acids long. Germline-derived CDR1 and CDR2 are MNHEY and SMNVEV (reference sequence). This chain's CDR3 is CASSYDSYEQYF. As DNA, the CDR3 is TGTGCCAGCAGTTACGATTCCTACGAGCAGTACTTC.

The rearrangement links TRBV24-1 to TRBJ1-4; no firm D call. CDR3 size: 10 residues. The V gene's germline CDR1 is KGHDR and CDR2 SFDVKD. Trimming removed 8 bases from V and 3 bases from J, with 0 bases in between. Written as DNA, the CDR3 is TGTGCCACCACTAATGAAAAACTGTTTTTT. Translation gives CATTNEKLFF.

This chain links TRBV24-1 with TRBJ2-2; no definite D call. V lost 6 bases and J 5 bases, leaving 9 bases between the germline ends. CDR1 is KGHDR and CDR2 is SFDVKD in the germline V gene. This CDR3 is 13 amino acids long. For the CDR3, the DNA is TGTGCCACCAGTCGTCCCGGGACCGGGGAGCTGTTTTTT. Its translation: CATSRPGTGELFF.

The J gene is TRBJ2-7, the V gene TRBV29-1; D might be TRBD1 (6 bases). With 6 bases removed from V and 0 bases from J, the gap between germline ends came to 12 bases. Germline V gene lookup returns CDR1 SQVTM and CDR2 ANQGSEA. The CDR3 spans 13 residues. The CDR3: CSVRTASSYEQYF. CDR3 nucleotides: TGCAGCGTGCGGACAGCGAGCTCCTACGAGCAGTACTTC.

The chain has TRBV28 and TRBJ2-7, with 10 bases matching TRBD1. V was pared by 3 bases and J by 0 bases, with 5 bases of the junction left unmatched. The CDR3 consists of 16 residues. Germline-derived CDR1 and CDR2 are MDHEN and SYDVKM. The CDR3 sequence is CASSFSWDRGSYEQYF. The CDR3 DNA sequence: TGTGCCAGCAGTTTCTCTTGGGACAGGGGCTCCTACGAGCAGTACTTC.

The sample holds one count of this clonotype. The chain employs TRBV5-6 and TRBJ2-1; D is undetermined. Germline CDR1 reads SGHDT; CDR2 reads YYEEEE. This CDR3 spans 13 amino acids. Between the trimmed V and J ends, which lost 1 base and 8 bases, there was a span of 10 bases. DNA for the CDR3: TGTGCCAGCAGCTTGTTTCCAGCTGATGAGCAGTTCTTC. Protein: CASSLFPADEQFF.

The chain joins TRBV28 to TRBJ2-7; the match to TRBD1 covers 7 bases. V gave up 5 bases and J gave up 2 bases; unmatched junction bases: 6. The length of the CDR3 is 14 residues. The germline CDR1 and CDR2 sequences are MDHEN and SYDVKM. DNA for the CDR3: TGTGCCAGCAGTGAAGACAGGGCTGCCTACGAGCAGTACTTC. This sequence encodes CASSEDRAAYEQYF. Looking up the rest from reference TRBV28 and TRBJ2-7 gives the full variable domain: DVKVTQSSRYLVKRTGEKVFLECVQDMDHENMFWYRQDPGLGLRLIYFSYDVKMKEKGDIPEGYSVSREKKERFSLILESASTNQTSMYLCASSEDRAAYEQYFGPGTRLTVT.

The rearrangement uses TRBV12-3 or TRBV12-4 and TRBJ2-6, with TRBD1 matching over 7 bases. This CDR3 comprises 17 residues. Germline trimming cut 6 bases from V and 2 bases from J; bases unmatched to any gene: 10. The CDR3 here is CASSGWLGQAGANVLTF. The DNA of the CDR3 is TGTGCCAGCAGCGGGTGGCTCGGACAGGCTGGGGCCAACGTCCTGACTTTC.

CDR3 nucleotide sequence: TGTGCCAGCAGGGGAGAGGGCTACACTGAAGCTTTCTTT. Protein sequence: CASRGEGYTEAFF. The chain carries TRBV18 and TRBJ1-1, with a possible D match to TRBD1 (5 bases). CDR3 length: 13 amino acids. Between the trimmed V and J ends, which lost 8 bases and 3 bases, there was a span of 13 bases. From germline, CDR1 is KGHSH and CDR2 LQKENI.

The chain uses TRBV29-1 and TRBJ2-5, with D possibly matching TRBD1 (5 bases). The CDR3 is 12 amino acids. Trimming shortened V by 4 bases and J by 2 bases, and 8 bases separated the two germline ends. Germline CDR1 reads SQVTM; CDR2 reads ANQGSEA. CDR3 DNA sequence: TGCAGCGTTGGGGGCTATCAAGAGACCCAGTACTTC. This translates into CSVGGYQETQYF.

The rearrangement uses TRBV15 and TRBJ1-1; the D is unclear. With 4 bases removed from V and 1 base from J, the gap between germline ends came to 13 bases. Germline CDR1 and CDR2: LNHNV and YYDKDF (reference sequence). The CDR3 is made up of 15 amino acids. The CDR3 spells CATSTSSDWNTEAFF. The CDR3 DNA is TGTGCCACCAGCACCTCGTCGGACTGGAACACTGAAGCTTTCTTT.

The DNA for the CDR3 is TGCAGTGCTAGAGGCGGTCCAAGCTCTGGAAACACCATATATTTT. Translated, it gives CSARGGPSSGNTIYF. The V and J genes are TRBV20-1 and TRBJ1-3; D unresolved. This CDR3 is 15 amino acids long. Trimming took off 1 base at V and 0 bases at J, with 10 bases between the two ends. Per the germline V gene, CDR1 is DFQATT and CDR2 is SNEGSKA (reference sequence).

V usage is TRBV5-1 and J usage is TRBJ2-7; a weak D match, TRBD2 (6 bases). V lost 4 bases and J 0 bases, leaving 17 bases between the germline ends. Germline CDR1 reads SGHRS; CDR2 reads YFSETQ. The CDR3 totals 16 residues. The CDR3 bases are TGCGCCAGCAGCCCACGTTCGGGGGTCCTCTCCTACGAGCAGTACTTC. Translated: CASSPRSGVLSYEQYF.

The V call is TRBV18, the J call TRBJ2-3; 9 nucleotides match TRBD2. Trimming at V came to 5 bases and at J to 5 bases, leaving 8 bases not matched to a gene. CDR3 length equals 15 residues. The germline V gene has CDR1 KGHSH and CDR2 LQKENI. The CDR3 sequence is CASSAASGTVDTQYF. In DNA form, the CDR3 reads TGTGCCAGCTCAGCGGCTAGCGGGACCGTAGATACGCAGTATTTT. The complete variable domain, with remaining parts taken from reference TRBV18 and TRBJ2-3, reads NAGVMQNPRHLVRRRGQEARLRCSPMKGHSHVYWYRQLPEEGLKFMVYLQKENIIDESGMPKERFSAEFPKEGPSILRIQQVVRGDSAAYFCASSAASGTVDTQYFGPGTRLTVL.

V is TRBV9 and J is TRBJ1-1; D is unclear. This CDR3 contains 12 residues. Germline CDR1 is SGDLS and CDR2 is YYNGEE. Trimming removed 0 bases at V and 6 bases at J, with 6 bases between. The CDR3 sequence: CASSVEGSEAFF. The DNA for the CDR3 is TGTGCCAGCAGCGTAGAGGGATCTGAAGCTTTCTTT.

The chain carries TRBV13 and TRBJ2-7; D remains unclear. The germline V and J ends were trimmed by 5 bases and 2 bases, with 19 bases remaining between them. CDR1 and CDR2 from the germline V gene are PRHDT and FYEKMQ (reference sequence). This CDR3 has 16 amino acids. The CDR3 region is CASSPGPRLDPYEQYF. The CDR3 DNA follows: TGTGCCAGCAGCCCAGGACCAAGGTTGGATCCCTACGAGCAGTACTTC. The complete variable domain, with remaining parts taken from reference TRBV13 and TRBJ2-7, reads AAGVIQSPRHLIKEKRETATLKCYPIPRHDTVYWYQQGPGQDPQFLISFYEKMQSDKGSIPDRFSAQQFSDYHSELNMSSLELGDSALYFCASSPGPRLDPYEQYFGPGTRLTVT.

The rearrangement uses TRBV3-1 and TRBJ2-1; D is possibly TRBD2 (6 bases). From germline, CDR1 is LGHDT and CDR2 YNNKEL (reference sequence). This CDR3 comprises 15 residues. V gave up 1 base and J gave up 0 bases, with 7 bases separating them. The DNA of the CDR3 is TGTGCCAGCAGCCAAGTCGGGGGCTCCTACAATGAGCAGTTCTTC. As protein: CASSQVGGSYNEQFF.

V gene TRBV2 combines with J gene TRBJ2-7; D possibly corresponds to TRBD1 (6 bases). Between the trimmed V and J ends, which lost 6 bases and 3 bases, there was a span of 15 bases. The CDR3 runs to 14 residues. Germline CDR1 reads SNHLY; CDR2 reads FYNNEI. This chain's CDR3 is CASREGTGHYEQYF. In DNA, the CDR3 is TGTGCCAGCAGAGAGGGGACGGGACACTACGAGCAGTACTTC.

Only one count was recorded for this clonotype. The V call is TRBV5-4, the J call TRBJ2-7; perhaps TRBD1 as D (6 bases). This CDR3 has 15 amino acids. V dropped 4 bases and J dropped 0 bases, with 14 bases sitting between them. Germline loops: CDR1 SGHNT, CDR2 YYREEE (reference sequence). DNA for the CDR3: TGTGCCAGCAGCGATCCACCGACAGGCTCCTACGAGCAGTACTTC. Its translation: CASSDPPTGSYEQYF.

The chain combines TRBV15 with TRBJ2-1; 15 nucleotides agree with TRBD2. The germline V gene has CDR1 LNHNV and CDR2 YYDKDF (reference sequence). The V segment lost 6 bases and the J segment 15 bases; nucleotides outside the gene matches: 18. The CDR3 totals 17 residues. The CDR3 sequence: CATSPQGLAGGPGAAFF. The CDR3 DNA follows: TGTGCCACCAGTCCACAGGGACTAGCGGGGGGCCCGGGAGCCGCGTTCTTC. The full variable domain, with the rest looked up from reference TRBV15 and TRBJ2-1, is DAMVIQNPRYQVTQFGKPVTLSCSQTLNHNVMYWYQQKSSQAPKLLFHYYDKDFNNEADTPDNFQSRRPNTSFCFLDIRSPGLGDTAMYLCATSPQGLAGGPGAAFFGPGTRLTVL.